This T cell receptor (beta chain) was captured by sequencing in a study of graft-versus-host responses after intestinal transplantation (dated by TCRdb to the early 2020s). About the investigation overall: The transplants that recipients got were multivisceral, liver-intestinal, or isolated intestinal. To identify alloreactive clones, pre-transplant mixed lymphocyte reaction products were sequenced and then compared with unstimulated pre-transplant donor and recipient T cells. Samples from a few later patients were sequenced in-house on an Illumina MiSeq with MiXCR processing rather than by the commercial service. Donor T cell macrochimerism was defined as a peak of at least 4% donor T cells among recipient peripheral blood mononuclear cells. The cohort enrolled about two dozen intestinal transplant recipients including one retransplant, and 3 patients lacking pretransplant specimens were excluded. All recipients received anti-thymocyte globulin induction followed by maintenance tacrolimus and steroids for around 3 years. After intestinal transplantation, graft-versus-host and host-versus-graft alloreactive T cell clones were followed in the graft, circulation and bone marrow using bulk TCR-beta CDR3 sequencing. Study-wide findings and limitations: Early after transplant, peak levels of circulating GvH clones were found to be associated with declines in HvG clones. The conclusions were limited by the relatively low number and heterogeneity of the intestinal transplant patients. GvH clones were detected in recipient bone marrow, and some of these GvH clones were observed earlier in ileal mucosa or blood, consistent with an intestinal mucosal origin. Patients with donor T cell macrochimerism had high GvH to HvG T cell clonal ratios in their allografts.

Regarding this clone: No cognate antigen has been identified for it. No qualities accompany the bases; no much larger clone lies one base away.

The library was made by the immunoSEQ multiplex PCR assay. For most patients, genomic DNA was isolated with the Qiagen DNeasy Blood and Tissue Kit and shipped frozen to Adaptive Biotechnologies for TCR sequencing. For most patients, genomic DNA was subjected to high-throughput TCR-beta CDR3 sequencing by Adaptive Biotechnologies. The authors' analysis ran thus. Adaptive's ImmunoSEQ software supplied the TCR sequencing data for 18 patients, while MiXCR and VDJtools were used to process a few other patients. To correct CD4 versus CD8 sorting errors, any sequence found in both subsets at a frequency ratio below 5:1 was removed. CDR3 nucleotide sequences shared between donor and recipient were removed because the origin of such sequences could not be assigned. To be classed as alloreactive, a clone needed at least 2-fold expansion over unstimulated cells and a minimum CFSE-low frequency of 0.002% (template counts) or 0.001% (read counts). Clones detected in sequenced pre-transplant spleen, lymph node, or MLR CFSE-low populations of the donor or recipient were defined as mappable. The cumulative frequency of alloreactive clones was calculated as a percentage of all sequences, weighted by copy number. Here the immuneACCESS table is served through TCRdb, limited to in-frame sequences with V and J called. Missing clones are a known gap in these copies; in checked studies unresolved V genes cover under half, and the rest lacks a known reason. The DNA gave D and trimming, while V, J and clone size come from that table. For this sample the table gives around 78,000 clones, of which 87% were detected only once. Under 9.5% of the sample lies in the top ten.

This specimen's time point label, per the study, means: cells obtained before transplantation from donor or recipient. CD3+CD4+ and CD3+CD8+ populations were FACS-sorted from unstimulated pre-transplant donor and recipient cells taken from spleen or lymph nodes. V trim: 7 bases; J trim: 0 bases; unmatched bases: 7. The CDR3 spans 15 residues, from the cysteine through the phenylalanine. The sequence is cut down to CDR3 DNA, 45 bases in frame from base 1. In the germline V gene, CDR1 corresponds to LGHNA and CDR2 to YNFKEQ. Material: unstimulated CD8+ T cells sorted from spleen or lymph node cells, obtained before transplant. The rearrangement joined TRBV4-2 to TRBJ2-3, and 7 junction bases match TRBD2. The sequence derives from a human donor who was the organ donor for an intestinal transplant. The CDR3 reads as follows: CASTTSSSSTDTQYF. The DNA sequence follows: TGTGCCAGCACGACTAGCAGCTCTAGCACAGATACGCAGTATTTT.